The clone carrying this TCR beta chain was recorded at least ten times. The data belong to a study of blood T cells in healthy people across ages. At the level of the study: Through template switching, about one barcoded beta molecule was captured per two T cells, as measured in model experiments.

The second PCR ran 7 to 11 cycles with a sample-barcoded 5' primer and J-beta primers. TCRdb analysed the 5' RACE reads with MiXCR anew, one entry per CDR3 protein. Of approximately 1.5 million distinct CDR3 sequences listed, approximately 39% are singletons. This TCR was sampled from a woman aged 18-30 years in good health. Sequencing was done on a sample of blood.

CDR3 residues: CSVVSDSTDTQYF. Written as DNA, the CDR3 is TGCAGCGTTGTTTCGGACAGCACAGATACGCAGTATTTT. This chain connects TRBV29-1 to TRBJ2-3; D ambiguous. The CDR3 covers 13 residues. Germline values: CDR1 SQVTM, CDR2 ANQGSEA. The V gene lost 4 bases and the J gene lost 0 bases, with 8 bases spanning the gap.